This T cell receptor (beta chain) is drawn from a study of blood T cell repertoires in COVID-19. Study information: Acute-phase and convalescent COVID-19 samples originated in the United States, Italy and Spain. Sample material is recorded as cDNA or gDNA derived from T cells, B-cell-depleted T cells, or PBMCs.

In the authors' workflow: For nucleated cells, counts were estimated from reference gene primer amplification. TCRdb keeps only in-frame clones here, not all; method: immunoSEQ multiplex PCR. That table is the source of V, J and clone size, and D and trimming were worked out from the DNA. The table has 250,000 to 300,000 clones, approximately 83% seen once. This clone was seen a handful of times. This clonotype was obtained from a woman aged 50 to 60 who had recovered from COVID-19. Sample: PBMCs or T cells enriched from blood (not recorded which).

CDR3 amino acids: CASSAEGPQHF. CDR3 bases: TGTGCCAGCAGCGCGGAAGGGCCCCAGCATTTT. The genes are TRBV7-9 and TRBJ1-5; D not certain. Between the trimmed V and J ends, which lost 5 bases and 9 bases, there was a span of 8 bases. Germline V gives CDR1 SEHNR, CDR2 FQNEAQ (reference sequence). This CDR3 contains 11 residues. The full variable domain, completed using reference TRBV7-9 and TRBJ1-5, is DTGVSQNPRHKITKRGQNVTFRCDPISEHNRLYWYRQTLGQGPEFLTYFQNEAQLEKSRLLSDRFSAERPKGSFSTLEIQRTEQGDSAMYLCASSAEGPQHFGDGTRLSIL.